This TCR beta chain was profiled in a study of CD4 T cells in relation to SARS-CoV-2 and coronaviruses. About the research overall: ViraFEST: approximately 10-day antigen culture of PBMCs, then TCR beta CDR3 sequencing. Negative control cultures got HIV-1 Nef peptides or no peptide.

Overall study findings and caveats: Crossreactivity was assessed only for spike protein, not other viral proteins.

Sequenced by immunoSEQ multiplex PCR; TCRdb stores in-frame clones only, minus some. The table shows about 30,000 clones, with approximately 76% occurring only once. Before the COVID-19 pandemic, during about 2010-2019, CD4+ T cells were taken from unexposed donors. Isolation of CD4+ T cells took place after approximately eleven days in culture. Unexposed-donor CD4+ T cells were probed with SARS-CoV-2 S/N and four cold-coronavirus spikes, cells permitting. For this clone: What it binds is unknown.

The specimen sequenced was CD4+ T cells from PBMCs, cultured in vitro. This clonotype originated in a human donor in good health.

For the CDR3, the DNA is TGTGCCAGCAGCCCTCGCACCGGGGAGCTGTTTTTT. It yields the protein CASSPRTGELFF. J is TRBJ2-2 and V is TRBV11-2; D is undetermined. V was cut by 5 bases and J by 4 bases, with 5 bases left in between. CDR3 length: 12 amino acids. Germline V gene sequence: CDR1 SGHAT, CDR2 FQNNGV.